The 23 T cell receptor beta chains below all came from one sample that was sequenced in a study of human T cells and chemical hapten exposure. TCRdb analysed the RACE reads with MiXCR anew, one entry per CDR3 protein. This sample has fewer than 40,000 distinct CDR3 sequences, with more than 9.5% found just once. The time point was: patch test 3, about 24 weeks after DPC sensitization. Treatment denoted: therapeutic diphenylcyclopropenone sensitization with weekly scalp DPC. From whole blood left unfractionated, total RNA was extracted. This specimen was whole blood, taken in connection with sensitization to the hapten diphenylcyclopropenone (DPC). The source of these receptors is a woman aged 35 to 49 with alopecia areata. Some clones in this sample may be carry-over from other donors' samples.

This clonotype showed up just a few times. This chain connects TRBV28 to TRBJ2-3; 8 bases map to TRBD1. Germline V gene sequence: CDR1 MDHEN, CDR2 SYDVKM. Losses at the gene ends were 3 bases for V and 1 base for J; bases not matched to a gene: 6. The CDR3 is 16 residues long. CDR3 in DNA: TGTGCCAGCAGTTTCCGGGACAGGCCCCGCACAGATACGCAGTATTTT. This gives the protein CASSFRDRPRTDTQYF.

There are many counts of this clonotype. CDR3 DNA: TGTGCCAGCAGTTTATATGAAGGGGGCTACACCTTC. Protein product: CASSLYEGGYTF. The J gene is TRBJ1-2, the V gene TRBV28, with D unclear. CDR1 and CDR2 from the germline V gene are MDHEN and SYDVKM. V dropped 1 base and J dropped 8 bases, with 8 bases sitting between them. The CDR3 runs 12 residues.

This clonotype showed up many times. The rearrangement links TRBV19 to TRBJ1-5, with D uncertain. CDR1 and CDR2 from the germline V gene are LNHDA and SQIVND (reference sequence). The CDR3 length is 17 residues. Between the trimmed V and J ends, which lost 7 bases and 3 bases, there was a span of 22 bases. CDR3 region: CASKETGLGSFNQPQHF. CDR3 bases: TGTGCCAGTAAGGAAACGGGGTTAGGCAGTTTCAATCAGCCCCAGCATTTT.

This clonotype appeared many times. The chain is built from TRBV12-3 or TRBV12-4 and TRBJ1-1; D might be TRBD1 (5 bases). The CDR3 is 14 amino acids. V lost 8 bases to trimming and J lost 0 bases, with 13 bases between them. The CDR3 nucleotides read TGTGCCAGCGGCCAGATGGGGCTGAACACTGAAGCTTTCTTT. It is translated as CASGQMGLNTEAFF.

This clonotype was seen more than once but under ten times. CDR3: CASSLTGADYEQYF. The CDR3 DNA follows: TGTGCCAGCAGCTTAACAGGAGCAGACTACGAGCAGTACTTC. This rearrangement joins TRBV7-9 to TRBJ2-7; a weak D match, TRBD1 (5 bases). This CDR3 is built from 14 residues. Trimming pared 2 bases from V and 3 bases from J, leaving 11 bases between. Germline V CDR1 and CDR2: SEHNR, FQNEAQ (reference sequence).

This clonotype was detected only a few times. The rearrangement links TRBV28 to TRBJ1-4; no clear D. Trimming cost V 2 bases and J 10 bases, with 8 bases left between them. The CDR3 loop spans 12 amino acids. Per the germline V gene, CDR1 is MDHEN and CDR2 is SYDVKM. The CDR3 nucleotides are TGTGCCAGCAGTTTAAAGTTGCTAAAACTGTTTTTT. This sequence encodes CASSLKLLKLFF.

The rearrangement uses TRBV5-1 and TRBJ2-1, with TRBD2 identical over 13 bases. J lost 5 bases, V lost 5 bases, and 16 bases had no gene match. Germline V gives CDR1 SGHRS, CDR2 YFSETQ. The CDR3 length is 19 residues. The CDR3: CASSPSGTSGVPVHNEQFF. The CDR3 DNA reads TGCGCCAGCAGTCCAAGTGGGACTAGCGGGGTCCCGGTCCACAATGAGCAGTTCTTC.

The gene calls are TRBV9 and TRBJ2-7; D gene unclear. The CDR3 has 14 amino acids. Germline-derived CDR1 and CDR2 are SGDLS and YYNGEE. The V gene lost 0 bases and the J gene lost 6 bases, with 13 bases spanning the gap. The CDR3 sequence is CASSVEATGREQYF. CDR3 bases: TGTGCCAGCAGCGTAGAGGCGACCGGGCGCGAGCAGTACTTC.

This clonotype turned up a few times. The chain is built from TRBV12-3 or TRBV12-4 and TRBJ1-1; 7 bases are a match to TRBD1. Trimming took 5 bases from V and 1 from J; bases not matched to a gene: 4. The length of the CDR3 is 14 residues. The CDR3 region has the DNA TGTGCCAGCAGTCCTGGGACAGAGAACACTGAAGCTTTCTTT. This codes for CASSPGTENTEAFF.

The rearrangement uses TRBV28 and TRBJ1-1; TRBD1 is a possible D gene (6 bases). The CDR3 has 15 residues. Germline V gene lookup returns CDR1 MDHEN and CDR2 SYDVKM. V was pared by 5 bases and J by 2 bases, with 15 bases between. The CDR3 nucleotides read TGTGCCAGCAGTCCCCACCGGACAGTAAACACTGAAGCTTTCTTT. It specifies CASSPHRTVNTEAFF.

This clonotype was counted many times. V usage is TRBV7-6 and J usage is TRBJ1-5; unclear D gene. The V and J ends lost 2 bases and 3 bases respectively, with 11 bases between them. Germline lookup yields CDR1 SGHVS and CDR2 FNYEAQ. CDR3 length: 15 amino acids. The CDR3 DNA reads TGTGCCAGCAGCTTACTTGGCAGAAACAATCAGCCCCAGCATTTT. Translating it yields CASSLLGRNNQPQHF.

The table lists this clonotype with many counts. The V gene is TRBV7-3, the J gene TRBJ2-1, with 7 positions matching TRBD2. Per the germline V gene, CDR1 is SGHTA and CDR2 is FQGTGA. Germline trimming cut 5 bases from V and 9 bases from J; bases unmatched to any gene: 10. This CDR3 is built from 14 residues. The CDR3 bases are TGTGCCAGCAGCCCCTGGGCGGGAGAGGGTGAGCAGTTCTTC. This encodes CASSPWAGEGEQFF.

The chain joins TRBV5-1 to TRBJ2-3; a weak D match, TRBD1 (6 bases). V gave up 4 bases and J gave up 3 bases, with 9 bases separating them. The CDR3 has 13 amino acids. Germline V gene sequence: CDR1 SGHRS, CDR2 YFSETQ. The DNA of the CDR3 is TGCGCCAGCAGCCCAGGGGAGACAGATACGCAGTATTTT. Its translation is CASSPGETDTQYF.

This clonotype was seen more than once but under ten times. This chain connects TRBV11-1 to TRBJ2-1; D gene ambiguous. Germline CDR1 SGHAT, CDR2 FQDESV (reference sequence). This CDR3 has 12 amino acids. Deletions cut 5 bases from V and 9 bases from J, with 11 bases between. The CDR3 DNA reads TGTGCCAGCAGCCAAGGGTTCAGTGAGCAGTTCTTC. Amino acids: CASSQGFSEQFF.

In this sample, this clonotype turned up many times. The V and J genes are TRBV28 and TRBJ1-2; possibly TRBD1 for D (6 bases). The germline V gene encodes CDR1 MDHEN and CDR2 SYDVKM. The CDR3 length is 15 residues. V gave up 5 bases and J gave up 3 bases, with 16 bases separating them. CDR3 bases: TGTGCCAGCAGTCGGAACAGGGTTGGGGACTATGGCTACACCTTC. It encodes CASSRNRVGDYGYTF.

Ten or more counts support this clonotype. The chain couples TRBV20-1 to TRBJ1-1; D is unclear. The CDR3 contains 12 residues. Germline loops: CDR1 DFQATT, CDR2 SNEGSKA (reference sequence). V was clipped by 0 bases and J by 11 bases, with 13 bases between them. The CDR3 coding sequence is TGCAGTGCTAGAGATAGAACCCTGTTTGCTTTCTTT. Protein product: CSARDRTLFAFF.

The chain combines TRBV28 with TRBJ2-1, with 10 nucleotides matching TRBD2. Germline CDR1 MDHEN, CDR2 SYDVKM. The CDR3 is 16 amino acids. The V segment lost 6 bases and the J segment 7 bases; nucleotides outside the gene matches: 12. In DNA, the CDR3 is TGTGCCAGCAGCCGGCTTAGCGGGAGGTCGGGGAATGAGCAGTTCTTC. It yields the protein CASSRLSGRSGNEQFF.

This clonotype occurred many times. V usage is TRBV10-3 and J usage is TRBJ1-2; D is ambiguous. Germline CDR1 is ENHRY and CDR2 is SYGVKD. V shed 8 bases and J shed 0 bases, with 7 bases lying between them. This CDR3 contains 12 residues. The CDR3 nucleotides are TGTGCCATCTTTAGGACTAACTATGGCTACACCTTC. Protein sequence: CAIFRTNYGYTF.

In its sample, this clonotype was seen many times. The gene calls are TRBV6-2 or TRBV6-3 and TRBJ2-5; no reliable D call. Germline V lookup: CDR1 MNHEY, CDR2 SVGEGT. The CDR3 contains 13 residues. V was trimmed by 11 bases and J by 0 bases, leaving 13 bases between them. The CDR3 coding sequence is TGTGCCGGATCTAGGGCGTACCAAGAGACCCAGTACTTC. Translated, it gives CAGSRAYQETQYF.

Only a few counts were recorded for this clonotype. The chain carries TRBV28 and TRBJ2-7; 7 bases map to TRBD1. CDR3 length: 12 amino acids. The ends lost 6 bases at V and 3 bases at J; junction bases unmatched: 2. The germline V gene has CDR1 MDHEN and CDR2 SYDVKM. CDR3 loop: CASSRTGYEQYF. CDR3 nucleotides: TGTGCCAGCAGCCGGACAGGCTACGAGCAGTACTTC.

This clonotype came up many times. The V gene is TRBV7-9, the J gene TRBJ2-1; TRBD1 might be the D (5 bases). CDR1 and CDR2 from the germline V gene are SEHNR and FQNEAQ (reference sequence). The CDR3 is 12 amino acids. Trimming left V 9 bases short and J 3 bases short, with 9 bases between. The CDR3 DNA reads TGTGCCAGGGAAGGGGTCTACAATGAGCAGTTCTTC. This gives the protein CAREGVYNEQFF.

At least ten counts were recorded for this clonotype. V and J are TRBV9 and TRBJ1-1; tentative D call: TRBD1 (6 bases). V was pared by 8 bases and J by 0 bases, with 14 bases between. The germline gives CDR1 SGDLS, CDR2 YYNGEE. The CDR3 extends over 14 amino acids. The CDR3 DNA is TGTGCCAGTACACAGGGAGGGATGAACACTGAAGCTTTCTTT. This translates into CASTQGGMNTEAFF. The full variable domain, in which reference TRBV9 and TRBJ1-1 provide the parts outside the CDR3, is DSGVTQTPKHLITATGQRVTLRCSPRSGDLSVYWYQQSLDQGLQFLIQYYNGEERAKGNILERFSAQQFPDLHSELNLSSLELGDSALYFCASTQGGMNTEAFFGQGTRLTVV.

V usage is TRBV4-1 and J usage is TRBJ1-5; TRBD1 matches at 9 bases. CDR3 length: 16 residues. Germline CDR1 and CDR2: MGHRA and YSYEKL. The V segment lost 2 bases and the J segment 1 base; nucleotides outside the gene matches: 3. The CDR3 DNA is TGCGCCAGCAGCCAATTTGACAGGGGGAGCAATCAGCCCCAGCATTTT. It translates to CASSQFDRGSNQPQHF.